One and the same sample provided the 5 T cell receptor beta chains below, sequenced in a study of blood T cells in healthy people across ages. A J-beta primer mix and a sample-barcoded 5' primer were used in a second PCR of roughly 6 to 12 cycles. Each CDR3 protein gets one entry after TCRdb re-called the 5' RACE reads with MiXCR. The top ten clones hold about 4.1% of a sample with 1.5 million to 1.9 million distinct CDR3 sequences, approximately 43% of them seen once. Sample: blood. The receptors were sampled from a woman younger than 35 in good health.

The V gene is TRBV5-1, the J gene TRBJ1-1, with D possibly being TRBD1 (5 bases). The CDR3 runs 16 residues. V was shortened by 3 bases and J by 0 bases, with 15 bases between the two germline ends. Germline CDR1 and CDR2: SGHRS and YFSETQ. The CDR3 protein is CASSWLGETLNTEAFF. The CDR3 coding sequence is TGCGCCAGCAGCTGGCTGGGGGAAACTCTGAACACTGAAGCTTTCTTT.

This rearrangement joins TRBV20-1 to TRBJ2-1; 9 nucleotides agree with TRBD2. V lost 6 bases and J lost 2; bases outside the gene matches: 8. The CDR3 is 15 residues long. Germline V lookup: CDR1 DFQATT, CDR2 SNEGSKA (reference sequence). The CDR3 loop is CSAKKAGGPYNEQFF. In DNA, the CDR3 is TGCAGTGCCAAAAAAGCGGGGGGACCCTACAATGAGCAGTTCTTC.

The CDR3 spells CASSKAGTLQETQYF. CDR3 nucleotides: TGTGCCAGCAGTAAAGCCGGGACTCTACAAGAGACCCAGTACTTC. This sequence joins TRBV3-1 and TRBJ2-5, with D possibly being TRBD2 (6 bases). The ends were cut back, 6 bases at V and 2 bases at J, with 16 bases in the middle. Germline V gene data show CDR1 as LGHDT and CDR2 as YNNKEL (reference sequence). This CDR3 has 15 amino acids.

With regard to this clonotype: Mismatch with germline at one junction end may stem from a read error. CDR3 coding DNA: TGCGCCAGCAGCCATGTAAACGGAGCGGCAAGCTCCTACAATGATCAGTTCTTC. Residues: CASSHVNGAASSYNDQFF. This chain links TRBV4-3 with TRBJ2-1; possibly TRBD2 for D (5 bases). Germline CDR1 reads LGHNA; CDR2 reads YSLEER. The CDR3 covers 18 residues.

The CDR3 loop reads CSAGGHPQETQYF. CDR3 nucleotides: TGCAGCGCCGGGGGCCATCCCCAAGAGACCCAGTACTTC. The chain links TRBV29-1 to TRBJ2-5, with D perhaps given as TRBD1 or TRBD2 (6 bases each). CDR1 is SQVTM and CDR2 is ANQGSEA in the germline V gene. The V end lost 7 bases, the J end lost 1 base, and 13 bases lay between the germline ends. This CDR3 spans 13 amino acids.